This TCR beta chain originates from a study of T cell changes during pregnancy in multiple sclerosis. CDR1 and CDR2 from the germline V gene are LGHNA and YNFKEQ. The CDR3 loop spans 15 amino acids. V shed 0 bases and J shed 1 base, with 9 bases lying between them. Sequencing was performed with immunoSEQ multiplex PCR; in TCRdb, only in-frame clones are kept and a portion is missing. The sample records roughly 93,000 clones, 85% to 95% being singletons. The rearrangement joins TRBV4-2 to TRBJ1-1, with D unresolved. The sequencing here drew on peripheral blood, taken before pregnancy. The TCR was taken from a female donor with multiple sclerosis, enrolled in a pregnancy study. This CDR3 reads CASSQDLGRNTEAFF. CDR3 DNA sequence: TGTGCCAGCAGCCAAGATCTGGGCAGGAACACTGAAGCTTTCTTT.